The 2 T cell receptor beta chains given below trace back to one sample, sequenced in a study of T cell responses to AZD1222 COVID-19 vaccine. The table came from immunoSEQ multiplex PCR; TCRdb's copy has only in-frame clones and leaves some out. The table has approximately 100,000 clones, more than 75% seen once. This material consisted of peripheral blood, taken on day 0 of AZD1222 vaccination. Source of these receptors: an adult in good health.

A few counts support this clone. This chain's CDR3 is CASSEDVGDGGTEAFF. As DNA, the CDR3 is TGTGCCAGCAGTGAAGATGTGGGGGATGGGGGCACTGAAGCTTTCTTT. J is TRBJ1-1 and V is TRBV6-1; D perhaps matches TRBD1 (5 bases). V lost 1 base, J lost 4 bases, and 16 bases lay in between. The CDR3 consists of 16 residues. Germline V gene data show CDR1 as MNHNS and CDR2 as SASEGT.

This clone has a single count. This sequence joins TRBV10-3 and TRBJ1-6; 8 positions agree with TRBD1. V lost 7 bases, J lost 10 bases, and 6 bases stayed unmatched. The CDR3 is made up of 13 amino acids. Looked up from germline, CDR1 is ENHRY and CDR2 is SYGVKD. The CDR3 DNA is TGTGCCATCACTCCGGGACAGGAGTCACCCCTCCACTTT. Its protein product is CAITPGQESPLHF.